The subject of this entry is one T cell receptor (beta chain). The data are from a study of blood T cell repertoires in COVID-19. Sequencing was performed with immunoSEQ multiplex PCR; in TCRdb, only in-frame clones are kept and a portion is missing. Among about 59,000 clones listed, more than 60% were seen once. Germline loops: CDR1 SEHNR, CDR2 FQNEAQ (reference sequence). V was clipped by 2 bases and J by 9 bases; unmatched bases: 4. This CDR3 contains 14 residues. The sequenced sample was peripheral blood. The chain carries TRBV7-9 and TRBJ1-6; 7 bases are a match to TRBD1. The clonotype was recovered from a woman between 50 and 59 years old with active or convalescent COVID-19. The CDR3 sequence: CASSLQGEASPLHF. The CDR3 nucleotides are TGTGCCAGCAGCTTACAGGGGGAGGCTTCACCCCTCCACTTT.